These T cell receptor beta chains were read from a single sample in a study of shared clonotypes between healthy human individuals. Data came from immunoSEQ multiplex PCR; TCRdb stores just in-frame clones and leaves some out. The sample shows approximately 2.5 million clones, approximately 92% of them seen only once. The sample was naive CD4+ T cells sorted from blood. All receptors come from a young man in good health. Both conserved end residues are part of each CDR3. The D gene is left open where the match is weak. Size tells how often a clone was seen (once, few, many) or the class of an expanded clone, and some rows leave it out.

V gene,CDR3 length,clone size,J gene,D gene,CDR3 protein,CDR3 DNA
TRBV28,14,NA,TRBJ1-4,NA,CASSTGTELEKLFF,TGTGCCAGCAGTACCGGGACCGAACTGGAAAAACTGTTTTTT
TRBV25-1,12,few,TRBJ1-5,NA,CASSESDQPQHF,TGTGCCAGCAGTGAGTCCGATCAGCCCCAGCATTTT
TRBV7-6,16,NA,TRBJ2-2,NA,CASSLATAANTGELFF,TGTGCCAGCAGCTTAGCAACGGCAGCGAACACCGGGGAGCTGTTTTTT
TRBV28,14,few,TRBJ2-5,TRBD2,CASSSGGDAATQYF,TGTGCCAGCAGTTCCGGGGGGGATGCGGCGACCCAGTACTTC
TRBV6-1,18,NA,TRBJ1-1,NA,CASSASLGRIGENTEAFF,TGTGCCAGCAGTGCCAGTTTGGGTCGAATAGGAGAGAACACTGAAGCTTTCTTT
TRBV7-9,14,NA,TRBJ2-3,NA,CASSLEGLTDTQYF,TGTGCCAGCAGCTTAGAAGGGCTCACAGATACGCAGTATTTT
TRBV7-3,14,NA,TRBJ1-1,NA,CASSVGGGLTEAFF,TGTGCCAGCAGCGTAGGCGGGGGGCTGACTGAAGCTTTCTTT
TRBV5-5,16,once,TRBJ2-7,TRBD2,CASSLVQGLRSYEQYF,TGTGCCAGCAGCTTGGTTCAGGGACTACGCTCCTACGAGCAGTACTTC
TRBV4-1,14,NA,TRBJ2-2,NA,CASSQAGYIGELFF,TGCGCCAGCAGCCAAGCGGGCTACATCGGGGAGCTGTTTTTT
TRBV9,16,NA,TRBJ2-7,TRBD1,CASSTTGTGASYEQYF,TGTGCCAGCAGCACAACCGGGACAGGTGCATCCTACGAGCAGTACTTC
TRBV4-1,15,few,TRBJ1-1,TRBD1,CASSLLHRGETEAFF,TGCGCCAGCAGCCTTTTGCACAGGGGAGAAACTGAAGCTTTCTTT
TRBV9,14,NA,TRBJ2-5,NA,CASSVADRQETQYF,TGTGCCAGCAGCGTAGCTGATAGGCAAGAGACCCAGTACTTC
TRBV30,13,few,TRBJ1-1,TRBD1,CAWTGQRNTEAFF,TGTGCCTGGACGGGACAGAGGAACACTGAAGCTTTCTTT
TRBV25-1,13,NA,TRBJ2-3,NA,CASSRGGTDTQYF,TGTGCCAGCAGTCGAGGGGGGACAGATACGCAGTATTTT
TRBV9,15,NA,TRBJ2-1,TRBD1,CASSVQDRGGNEQFF,TGTGCCAGCAGCGTCCAGGACAGGGGGGGTAATGAGCAGTTCTTC
TRBV5-1,13,few,TRBJ2-7,NA,CASSFGDSYEQYF,TGCGCCAGCAGCTTTGGGGACTCCTACGAGCAGTACTTC
TRBV5-1,14,NA,TRBJ1-6,NA,CASSTMILNSPLHF,TGCGCCAGCAGCACTATGATTCTAAATTCACCCCTCCACTTT
TRBV6-5,14,NA,TRBJ2-6,TRBD1,CASRPTGLTWVLTF,TGTGCCAGCAGGCCGACAGGGCTGACTTGGGTCCTGACTTTC
TRBV30,14,once,TRBJ1-3,NA,CAWSVRSSGNTIYF,TGTGCCTGGAGTGTAAGGTCCTCTGGAAACACCATATATTTT
TRBV29-1,14,NA,TRBJ1-2,NA,CSVEGQGRGNGYTF,TGCAGCGTTGAAGGGCAGGGGAGAGGAAATGGCTACACCTTC
TRBV5-1,15,NA,TRBJ2-1,TRBD1,CASSPGQTSYNEQFF,TGCGCCAGCAGCCCGGGACAGACATCCTACAATGAGCAGTTCTTC
TRBV27,15,NA,TRBJ2-3,NA,CASKTRGSGTDTQYF,TGTGCCAGCAAAACTCGGGGTTCGGGCACAGATACGCAGTATTTT
TRBV30,13,NA,TRBJ1-1,NA,CAWSDRSDTEAFF,TGTGCCTGGAGTGACAGGTCCGACACTGAAGCTTTCTTT
TRBV6-1,13,NA,TRBJ1-5,TRBD1,CASSRQGDQPQHF,TGTGCCAGCAGTCGACAGGGCGATCAGCCCCAGCATTTT
TRBV14,17,NA,TRBJ2-3,NA,CASSPYPTRTIADTQYF,TGTGCCAGCAGCCCCTACCCCACTAGAACTATCGCAGATACGCAGTATTTT
TRBV7-6,16,NA,TRBJ2-3,NA,CASSLVVFGSTDTQYF,TGTGCCAGCAGCTTGGTGGTGTTCGGCAGCACAGATACGCAGTATTTT
TRBV5-1,19,NA,TRBJ1-6,TRBD1,CASSGGQGIGSSYNSPLHF,TGCGCCAGCAGCGGGGGACAGGGTATAGGGAGCTCCTATAATTCACCCCTCCACTTT
TRBV2,13,once,TRBJ2-3,NA,CASTRIRTDTQYF,TGTGCCAGCACCCGGATCCGCACAGATACGCAGTATTTT
TRBV10-3,14,NA,TRBJ2-1,NA,CAISDSGSYNEQFF,TGTGCCATCAGTGATAGCGGCTCCTACAATGAGCAGTTCTTC
TRBV18,15,NA,TRBJ1-1,NA,CASSPGYNLNTEAFF,TGTGCCAGCTCACCAGGATACAACCTGAACACTGAAGCTTTCTTT
TRBV5-4,15,NA,TRBJ2-3,NA,CASSLGGLGTDTQYF,TGTGCCAGCAGCTTGGGGGGGCTCGGCACAGATACGCAGTATTTT
TRBV4-1,18,NA,TRBJ2-7,TRBD2,CASSQGFLQGLAGYEQYF,TGCGCCAGCAGCCAAGGGTTTCTTCAGGGACTAGCGGGGTACGAGCAGTACTTC
TRBV5-1,20,NA,TRBJ2-2,TRBD2,CASSLEGLAGVTHNTGELFF,TGCGCCAGCAGCTTGGAGGGACTAGCGGGAGTCACGCACAACACCGGGGAGCTGTTTTTT
TRBV10-2,15,NA,TRBJ1-4,NA,CASSESGVNNEKLFF,TGCGCCAGCAGTGAGTCCGGGGTGAATAATGAAAAACTGTTTTTT
TRBV6-4,16,NA,TRBJ2-3,NA,CASSTLGGQSTDTQYF,TGTGCCAGCAGTACTTTGGGGGGCCAAAGCACAGATACGCAGTATTTT
TRBV6-1,16,NA,TRBJ2-1,TRBD1,CASSGRGQGVPNEQFF,TGTGCCAGCAGTGGGAGAGGACAGGGGGTACCCAATGAGCAGTTCTTC
TRBV5-6,14,NA,TRBJ2-7,TRBD1,CASSEDRGLGEQYF,TGTGCCAGCAGCGAGGACAGGGGGCTAGGGGAGCAGTACTTC
TRBV5-1,12,NA,TRBJ1-2,NA,CASSLYQGGDTF,TGCGCCAGCAGCTTGTACCAGGGAGGGGACACCTTC
TRBV2,12,NA,TRBJ2-3,NA,CASSRGSDTQYF,TGTGCCAGCTCGAGGGGTTCAGATACGCAGTATTTT
TRBV11-2,14,NA,TRBJ2-1,NA,CASSLDQTYNEQFF,TGTGCCAGCAGCTTAGACCAGACGTACAATGAGCAGTTCTTC
TRBV5-4,18,NA,TRBJ2-3,TRBD2,CASSRTSGTWHYTDTQYF,TGTGCCAGCAGCCGGACTAGCGGGACTTGGCACTACACAGATACGCAGTATTTT
TRBV2,15,NA,TRBJ2-7,NA,CALQQGRGGPYEQYF,TGTGCCCTACAGCAAGGGCGAGGAGGGCCTTACGAGCAGTACTTC
TRBV7-9,14,NA,TRBJ2-3,NA,CASSLGVVTDTQYF,TGTGCCAGCAGTCTAGGTGTGGTCACAGATACGCAGTATTTT
TRBV28,11,NA,TRBJ1-2,NA,CASSLNYGYTF,TGTGCCAGCAGTCTCAACTATGGCTACACCTTC
TRBV7-2,15,NA,TRBJ1-5,TRBD1,CASSSQGQGGQPQHF,TGTGCCAGCAGCTCACAGGGACAGGGGGGACAGCCCCAGCATTTT
TRBV7-2,15,NA,TRBJ2-7,TRBD2,CASSLIPSGDYEQYF,TGTGCCAGCAGCTTAATTCCTAGCGGGGACTACGAGCAGTACTTC
TRBV9,19,NA,TRBJ2-1,NA,CASSVGGTPISRSYNEQFF,TGTGCCAGCAGCGTAGGCGGGACTCCAATATCCCGCTCCTACAATGAGCAGTTCTTC
TRBV7-2,18,NA,TRBJ2-2,TRBD2,CASSLDPKREGDTEELFF,TGTGCCAGCAGCTTAGATCCGAAGCGGGAGGGTGACACCGAGGAGCTGTTTTTT
TRBV28,15,NA,TRBJ2-3,TRBD1,CASSFRQGGSTTQYF,TGTGCCAGCAGTTTCCGACAGGGGGGGTCCACTACGCAGTATTTT
TRBV6-1,11,NA,TRBJ2-7,TRBD2,CASSWGGEQYF,TGTGCCAGCAGTTGGGGGGGTGAGCAGTACTTC
TRBV5-1,17,NA,TRBJ1-1,TRBD1,CATSTGTGSSMNTEAFF,TGCGCCACCTCAACCGGGACAGGGTCCAGTATGAACACTGAAGCTTTCTTT
TRBV9,15,NA,TRBJ1-6,NA,CASSVGEIINSPLHF,TGTGCCAGCAGCGTTGGAGAAATAATAAATTCACCCCTCCACTTT
TRBV28,13,few,TRBJ1-5,NA,CASSLPGPQPQHF,TGTGCCAGCAGTTTACCAGGGCCTCAGCCCCAGCATTTT
TRBV12-5,14,NA,TRBJ2-2,NA,CASGLGQYTGELFF,TGTGCTAGTGGTTTAGGACAGTACACCGGGGAGCTGTTTTTT
TRBV18,15,NA,TRBJ1-2,TRBD1,CASSSLQDRGTGYTF,TGTGCCAGCTCATCACTCCAGGACAGGGGGACGGGCTACACCTTC
TRBV19,15,once,TRBJ1-1,NA,CASSIPGPANTEAFF,TGTGCCAGTAGTATTCCAGGACCGGCAAACACTGAAGCTTTCTTT
TRBV2,14,NA,TRBJ2-7,NA,CASSTGPSSYEQYF,TGTGCCAGCAGTACGGGGCCCTCCTCCTACGAGCAGTACTTC
TRBV18,14,NA,TRBJ2-5,NA,CASSPPAVRETQYF,TGTGCCAGCTCCCCCCCAGCCGTCAGGGAGACCCAGTACTTC
TRBV6-5,16,NA,TRBJ2-3,NA,CASSFKRTPPGDTQYF,TGTGCCAGCAGTTTTAAGAGGACCCCCCCGGGAGATACGCAGTATTTT